Each of the 15 T cell receptor beta chains below was sequenced from the same sample in a study of T cell responses to AZD1222 COVID-19 vaccine. Clones were sequenced by immunoSEQ multiplex PCR, and TCRdb holds only the in-frame ones, with some missing. Of 70,000 to 85,000 clones detected, roughly 85% appear once; the ten largest clones hold 2.9%. The sample consisted of peripheral blood, taken on day 0 of AZD1222 vaccination. Receptors originate from an adult in good health.

The rearrangement links TRBV5-5 to TRBJ1-1, with TRBD1 matching over 10 bases. Germline V lookup: CDR1 SGHKS, CDR2 YYEKEE (reference sequence). V was clipped by 6 bases and J by 0 bases; unmatched bases: 11. The CDR3 runs 17 residues. CDR3 sequence: CASTPSDRGKMNTEAFF. For the CDR3, the DNA is TGTGCCAGCACCCCGTCGGACAGGGGGAAGATGAACACTGAAGCTTTCTTT.

V and J are TRBV19 and TRBJ2-2, with D hard to call. Germline assignment: CDR1 LNHDA and CDR2 SQIVND (reference sequence). The V and J ends lost 5 bases and 1 base respectively, with 8 bases between them. The CDR3 has 14 amino acids. The CDR3 loop is CASSFVGNTGELFF. The CDR3 DNA is TGTGCCAGTAGTTTTGTCGGGAACACCGGGGAGCTGTTTTTT.

This clone appeared once. V gene TRBV7-6 combines with J gene TRBJ2-5; 12 bases match TRBD1. J was trimmed by 4 bases and V by 3 bases; bases with no gene match: 21. The CDR3 has 21 residues. Germline V gene sequence: CDR1 SGHVS, CDR2 FNYEAQ. CDR3: CASSFLNPGTGGTGGSETQYF. The CDR3 coding sequence is TGTGCCAGCAGCTTCTTAAATCCCGGGACAGGGGGCACGGGGGGGTCAGAGACCCAGTACTTC.

V is TRBV6-5 and J is TRBJ2-1, with TRBD1 identical over 8 bases. Trimming took 0 bases from V and 9 from J; bases not matched to a gene: 4. Germline V CDR1 and CDR2: MNHEY, SVGAGI. This CDR3 spans 14 amino acids. The chain's CDR3 is CASSYSSDRGEQFF. DNA for the CDR3: TGTGCCAGCAGTTACTCGAGCGACAGGGGTGAGCAGTTCTTC.

This chain joins TRBV6-1 and TRBJ1-5, with a weak D call TRBD1 (6 bases). The CDR3 has 17 residues. The V end lost 2 bases, the J end lost 2 bases, and 16 bases lay between the germline ends. Germline V gene sequence: CDR1 MNHNS, CDR2 SASEGT. The CDR3 DNA reads as TGTGCCAGCAGTGAAAGTAGGGGGGTTTTTGGCAATCAGCCCCAGCATTTT. It translates to CASSESRGVFGNQPQHF.

The rearrangement joins TRBV19 to TRBJ2-1; 9 nucleotides line up with TRBD1. CDR1 LNHDA and CDR2 SQIVND come from the germline V gene (reference sequence). The CDR3 loop spans 15 amino acids. Unmatched junction bases numbered 7, after V lost 5 bases and J lost 5 bases. The CDR3 region has the DNA TGTGCCAGTAGTCCTGGACAGGGGAAGCACAATGAGCAGTTCTTC. Protein: CASSPGQGKHNEQFF.

The chain recombines TRBV5-6 with TRBJ2-7; 7 nucleotides line up with TRBD1. CDR1 is SGHDT and CDR2 is YYEEEE in the germline V gene. The V segment lost 4 bases and the J segment 0 bases; nucleotides outside the gene matches: 4. This CDR3 comprises 14 residues. In nucleotides, the CDR3 is TGTGCCAGCAGCATGGACAGGAGCTCCTACGAGCAGTACTTC. This codes for CASSMDRSSYEQYF.

V and J are TRBV19 and TRBJ1-5, with D hard to call. The CDR3 runs to 13 residues. Trimming pared 8 bases from V and 7 bases from J, leaving 15 bases between. CDR1 LNHDA and CDR2 SQIVND come from the germline V gene (reference sequence). The DNA of the CDR3 is TGTGCCAGTGGTGTTTCTGGGAACCAGCCCCAGCATTTT. It yields the protein CASGVSGNQPQHF.

The V and J genes are TRBV7-8 and TRBJ2-5; TRBD2 agrees at 13 bases. V lost 1 base and J lost 2; bases outside the gene matches: 4. Per the germline V gene, CDR1 is SGHVS and CDR2 is FQNEAQ. This CDR3 region has 17 residues. CDR3 sequence reads: CASSLGTSGGEQETQYF. The CDR3 DNA sequence: TGTGCCAGCAGCTTAGGAACTAGCGGGGGGGAACAAGAGACCCAGTACTTC.

The V gene is TRBV5-5, the J gene TRBJ2-5, with D unclear. CDR1 is SGHKS and CDR2 is YYEKEE in the germline V gene (reference sequence). This CDR3 region has 14 residues. The V end lost 0 bases, the J end lost 2 bases, and 8 bases lay between the germline ends. This chain's CDR3 is CASSLDWGQETQYF. The CDR3 bases are TGTGCCAGCAGCTTGGACTGGGGACAAGAGACCCAGTACTTC.

The rearrangement uses TRBV10-3 and TRBJ1-4, with D perhaps matching TRBD1 (6 bases). Germline V gives CDR1 ENHRY, CDR2 SYGVKD. The CDR3 is 15 residues long. Trimming pared 2 bases from V and 8 bases from J, leaving 15 bases between. As DNA, the CDR3 is TGTGCCATCAGTGAGGCGGGGGGGCCGCGGGAAAAACTGTTTTTT. It translates to CAISEAGGPREKLFF.

CDR3 amino acids: CSASPGPYEQYF. CDR3 nucleotides: TGCAGTGCTAGTCCCGGGCCCTACGAGCAGTACTTC. The chain uses TRBV20-1 and TRBJ2-7; D gene uncertain. Germline V CDR1 and CDR2: DFQATT, SNEGSKA (reference sequence). Trimming pared 3 bases from V and 2 bases from J, leaving 8 bases between. The CDR3 is 12 amino acids.

The gene calls are TRBV19 and TRBJ2-2; TRBD1 matches at 9 bases. The CDR3 contains 15 residues. Looked up from germline, CDR1 is LNHDA and CDR2 is SQIVND (reference sequence). V was pared by 7 bases and J by 2 bases, with 5 bases of the junction left unmatched. The CDR3 DNA follows: TGTGCCAGTAACCCGGGACAGGGAAACACCGGGGAGCTGTTTTTT. Protein product: CASNPGQGNTGELFF.

The chain has TRBV29-1 and TRBJ1-2; 7 bases line up with TRBD1. The germline V gene encodes CDR1 SQVTM and CDR2 ANQGSEA. V lost 7 bases to trimming and J lost 7 bases; unmatched junction nucleotides: 12. The CDR3 consists of 13 residues. DNA for the CDR3: TGCAGCGCCGAGAGGGGGCGGACGGCTGGCTACACCTTC. It translates to CSAERGRTAGYTF.

The rearrangement joins TRBV27 to TRBJ2-5, with D tentatively TRBD2 (5 bases). The ends were cut back, 1 base at V and 5 bases at J, with 17 bases in the middle. The CDR3 is 16 amino acids. Germline V gene data show CDR1 as MNHEY and CDR2 as SMNVEV (reference sequence). The chain's CDR3 is CASSLYGYPSGETQYF. CDR3 sequence (DNA): TGTGCCAGCAGTTTATACGGGTACCCCTCGGGGGAGACCCAGTACTTC.